This T cell receptor beta chain came from a study of CD8+ T cells in alopecia areata (dated by TCRdb to 2017 to 2018). Study-level background: The treated patients, all with moderate-to-severe alopecia areata, were enrolled in an open-label pilot trial of oral tofacitinib given at 5 to 10 mg twice daily. Tofacitinib was given for 6 to 18 months, followed by 6 months of follow-up off drug to assess delayed response and recurrence. Disease severity in treated patients was measured with the SALT score, which quantifies the percentage of affected scalp surface area. High-throughput TCRbeta sequencing was used to examine T cell clonal expansion in alopecia areata in both the C3H/HeJ mouse model and human patients. Scalp tissue and sorted CD4+ and CD8+ peripheral blood T cells from patchy and totalis/universalis alopecia areata patients and from healthy controls were covered by human TCRbeta sequencing. Patients on tofacitinib were biopsied at baseline and after 4 and 24 weeks of treatment, and several of the patients also had a later scalp biopsy. Scalp clonality was compared across normal scalp (n=4), patchy alopecia areata scalp (n=8), and alopecia totalis/universalis scalp (n=8). RNA was obtained with the PAXgene miRNA kit for fixed scalp, the miRNeasy kit for PBMCs, and the RNeasy kit for mouse skin. TCRbeta CDR3 regions were amplified by immunoSEQ multiplex PCR with 35 Vbeta forward and 13 Jbeta reverse primers. Study-wide conclusions, independent of this receptor: Shared TCR sequences between patients were less evident than in mice, which may be partly attributable to HLA diversity in the patient population. During tofacitinib treatment, many expanded lesional clones remained in scalp and blood, and this persistence may partly explain relapse after treatment is stopped. Higher clonality and more expanded CD8+ clones were observed in lesional scalp than in normal scalp, particularly in alopecia totalis/universalis, a finding suggestive of antigenic drive. Because the treated cohort was small and included a single nonresponder, larger studies are needed to assess links between baseline CD8+ expansion and response. Unlike mouse skin, where gammadelta T cells dominate, normal human skin contains resident alphabeta T cells that get sequenced too, which complicates analysis of the scalp TCR repertoire. With tofacitinib, both scalp clonality and the number of expanded CD8+ clones among the top 100 scalp clones went down significantly.

The CDR1 and CDR2 encoded by the germline V gene (reference sequence) are MNHEY and SMNVEV. The CDR3 holds 15 amino acids from the cysteine to the phenylalanine. Left in the record is the CDR3 DNA by itself, 45 bases read in frame from the first base. Regarding this clone: Its cognate antigen has yet to be identified. Base qualities were left out, and no much larger clone turns up one base away.

Receptor libraries were prepared by the immunoSEQ multiplex PCR assay. For TCR sequencing, RNA was extracted from every sample and reverse transcribed into cDNA to serve as template. First-strand cDNA was synthesized using SuperScript III with a 2:1 mix of oligo-dT and random hexamers. A synthetic immune receptor repertoire was used to measure amplification bias, and any remaining bias was corrected computationally. The paper's processing steps were these. Raw reads were preprocessed to remove errors, and CDR3 was defined by IMGT conventions from the conserved cysteine to phenylalanine. To get clonality, Shannon entropy was normalized by log2 of the number of productive unique TCRs and the result was subtracted from 1. Whether each scalp clone was CD4 or CD8 was inferred by checking scalp TCRbeta sequences against the CD4 and CD8 repertoires from sorted blood. TCRdb stores this immuneACCESS table with in-frame sequences only. Part of the clones is absent; in the studies checked, under half of the shortfall reflects unresolved V genes, and no reason is known for the rest. V, J and clone size reflect that table, while D and trimming were determined from the DNA. The sample records around 100,000 clones, 44% of which are singletons. Around 19% of the sample comes from the top ten.

The time point label on this specimen signifies: 20 to 30 weeks on oral tofacitinib. What the treatment or condition label conveys for this sample: oral pan-JAK inhibitor, 5-10 mg twice daily. Lesional scalp punch biopsies and peripheral blood were obtained from alopecia areata patients. PBMCs were isolated by density centrifugation and stained for CD3, CD4 and CD8, and CD4+ and CD8+ T cells were sorted on a FACSAria. The chain joins TRBV27 to TRBJ2-5, with TRBD1 tentatively as D gene (5 bases match). The J call is doubtful: the DNA matches TRBJ2-7 better. The material sequenced was CD8+ T cells sorted from blood, taken at week 24, from a patient treated with tofacitinib. The TCR was taken from a human donor with alopecia areata. The CDR3 reads CASSLSRGQVYEQYF. Here is the DNA: TGTGCCAGCAGTTTATCCCGCGGACAAGTTTACGAGCAGTACTTC.